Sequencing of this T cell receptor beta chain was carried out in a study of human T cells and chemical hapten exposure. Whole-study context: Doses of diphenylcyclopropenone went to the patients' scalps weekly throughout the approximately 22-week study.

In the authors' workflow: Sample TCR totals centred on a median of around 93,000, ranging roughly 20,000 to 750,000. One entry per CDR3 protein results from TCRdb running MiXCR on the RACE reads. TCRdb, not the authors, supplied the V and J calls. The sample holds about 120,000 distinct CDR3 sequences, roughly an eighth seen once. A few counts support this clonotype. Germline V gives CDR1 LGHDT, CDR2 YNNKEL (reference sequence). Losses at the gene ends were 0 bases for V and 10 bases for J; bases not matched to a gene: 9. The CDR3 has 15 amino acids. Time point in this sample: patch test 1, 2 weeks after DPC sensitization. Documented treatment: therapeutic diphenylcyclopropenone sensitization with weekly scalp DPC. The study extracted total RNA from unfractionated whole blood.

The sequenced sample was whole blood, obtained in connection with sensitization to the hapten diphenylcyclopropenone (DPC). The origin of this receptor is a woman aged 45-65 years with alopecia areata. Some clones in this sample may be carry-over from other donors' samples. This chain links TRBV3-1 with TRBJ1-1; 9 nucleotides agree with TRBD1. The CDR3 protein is CASSQDPPGQGGAFF. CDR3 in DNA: TGTGCCAGCAGCCAAGACCCCCCGGGACAGGGTGGAGCTTTCTTT.